The T cell receptor beta chain described here comes from a study of blood T cell repertoires in COVID-19 (dated by TCRdb to 2018 to 2020). Context from the whole study: Samples from collaborators originated in the United States, Italy and Spain and spanned both the acute and convalescent phases of COVID-19. The material from the prospective study consisted of cDNA or gDNA derived from T cells, B-cell-depleted T cells, or PBMCs. Deeply sampled blood TCRbeta repertoires from subjects exposed to, actively infected with, or recovered from COVID-19 were included in the dataset. The repertoires were made available in a free public database intended to serve as a resource for research on the immune response to SARS-CoV-2. The samples were drawn from two sources: the first 160 participants of the ongoing ImmuneRACE study, and 1,254 subjects contributed by 6 global collaborators. A de-identified subject ID, COVID-19 status, age in years and sex were almost always included in the sample metadata. Where available, HLA class I and class II types were taken from metadata supplied by the sample provider and were not determined by assay-based typing.

TCRbeta CDR3 regions were amplified from genomic DNA using the immunoSEQ Assay, a bias-controlled multiplex PCR. The authors' analysis ran thus. The number of nucleated cells in each sample was estimated from the amplification of reference gene primers within the assay. To quantify the absolute abundance of each unique TCRbeta CDR3 rearrangement, sequence reads were collapsed and filtered. Productive Simpson clonality was computed per sample as the square root of Simpson's diversity index over productive rearrangements. Held by TCRdb, this immuneACCESS table contains in-frame sequences only and omits some clones. Under half of the omission traces to an unresolved V gene where checked; the cause of the rest is unknown. V and J calls and clone size are as listed in that table; D and trimming were resolved from the DNA. The sample table lists 290,000 or so clones, approximately 80% of them with a count of one. Roughly 4.7% of the sample rests with the top ten.

To note about this clone: No antigen is known for it. Within one base of it there is no much larger clone, and no base qualities were kept.

Study-wide conclusions, independent of this receptor: How much clinical and demographic metadata was included differed by source and by participant, and the metadata was provided uncurated.

The CDR3 covers 20 residues, taking in both the cysteine and the phenylalanine. Only the CDR3 part of the read is kept: 60 bases, read in frame from the first base. From the germline V gene, CDR1 is MNHNS and CDR2 is SASEGT. After removal of 0 bases from V and 1 base from J, the junction retains 10 bases not matched to a gene. Participants in the prospective study were enrolled through a virtual design, were aged 18 to 89 years, and lived in roughly 25 United States geographic areas. In the prospective study, participants were assigned to cohorts based on the clinical history participants reported in a screening survey and a study questionnaire. A participant counted as exposed if, within 2 weeks of entering the study, that participant had been in contact with someone who had a PCR-confirmed or clinician-diagnosed COVID-19 case. Mobile phlebotomists in the prospective study collected whole blood, serum and a nasopharyngeal or oropharyngeal swab from every participant. Over a 2-month period, participants in the prospective study had the option of providing additional blood draws and questionnaires. Before DNA extraction, prospective study blood samples were shipped either frozen or at room temperature.

The clonotype comes from a middle-aged man who had been exposed to COVID-19. This sequence uses TRBV6-1 and TRBJ2-2, with 11 bases in between that match TRBD2. The source material was PBMCs or T cells enriched from blood (not recorded which). The CDR3 protein sequence reads: CASSEAGLAGGSRNTGELFF. The nucleotide sequence is TGTGCCAGCAGTGAAGCCGGCCTAGCGGGAGGAAGTAGGAACACCGGGGAGCTGTTTTTT.